These T cell receptor beta chains were read from a single sample in a study of cytomegalovirus exposure and HLA in healthy donors. Libraries were prepared by immunoSEQ multiplex PCR; TCRdb keeps only in-frame clonotypes and omits some of them. The sample totals approximately 120,000 clones. Sequencing was performed on PBMCs. All receptors come from a woman aged 55-70 years in good health and CMV-seronegative. Both conserved end residues are part of each CDR3.

TRBJ1-1 TRBV5-1 CASSLSSGGTEAFF
TRBJ1-2 TRBV29-1 CSVFPGDRDNYGYTF
TRBJ2-5 TRBV5-1 CASSSGLAELETQYF
TRBJ2-7 TRBV7-8 CASSPRDRWDTYEQYF
TRBJ1-3 TRBV28 CASSLGHTSGNTIYF
TRBJ1-2 TRBV13 CASSLSTYYGYTF
TRBJ2-7 TRBV2 CASRVEGSYEQYF
TRBJ2-1 TRBV7-2 CASSLRITGLASNEQFF
TRBJ2-3 TRBV5-1 CASSPQGAIDTQYF
TRBJ2-7 TRBV5-1 CASSAPPPLRGGRHF